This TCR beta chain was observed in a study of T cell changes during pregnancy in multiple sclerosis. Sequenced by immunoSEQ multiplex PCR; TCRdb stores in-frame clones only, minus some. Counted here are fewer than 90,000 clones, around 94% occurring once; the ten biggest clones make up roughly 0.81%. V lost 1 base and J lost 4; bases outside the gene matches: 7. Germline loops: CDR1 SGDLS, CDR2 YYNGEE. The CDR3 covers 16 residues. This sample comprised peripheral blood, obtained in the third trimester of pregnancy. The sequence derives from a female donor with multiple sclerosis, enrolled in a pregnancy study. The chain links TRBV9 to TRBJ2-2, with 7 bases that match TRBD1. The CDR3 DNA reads TGTGCCAGCAGCGTAACCGGAGACAGGGTCACCGGGGAGCTGTTTTTT. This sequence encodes CASSVTGDRVTGELFF.